This T cell receptor beta chain derives from a study of human thymus T cells (dated by TCRdb to 2018 to 2020). With regard to the full study: TCR alpha and beta repertoires from under 10 infant thymus samples and a few related peripheral blood samples were characterized in the study. Donor ages ranging from about 7 to 244 days were recorded, and five to seven male and a couple of female infants were included in the cohort. Broad study findings and their caveats: V and J gene segment usage appeared biased in both thymic and peripheral blood repertoires. According to the related research, thymic TCR repertoires were highly overlapping among unrelated individuals. On average, around 780,000 unique TCRB clonotypes were obtained from thymus samples, compared with 70,000 to 90,000 from blood samples.

Concerning this clone itself: Its antigen is unknown. Per-base quality was not reported, and no clone a single base away is much larger than it.

The immunoSEQ multiplex PCR assay was used to amplify the TCRB and TCRAD loci from a standardized quantity of quality-controlled genomic DNA. The V(D)J region was spanned by amplicons of a length sufficient to cover the CDR3 and to identify V and J genes. Amplicon sequencing was performed on an Illumina platform through the commercial immunoSEQ service. In the authors' own workflow: Primer bias and sequencing errors were corrected using previously described methods, and TCRAD and TCRB definitions followed the IMGT database. Repertoires were analysed with immunoSEQ Analyzer 3.0 and VDJTools, covering basic statistics, V/J segment usage, diversity estimates, rarefaction and pairwise overlap. Diversity was estimated using the Chao1, ChaoE, Efron-Thisted, Shannon and inverse Simpson indices, and was also estimated on datasets down-sampled to the size of the smallest sample. Repertoire overlap was determined by strict matching of CDR3 nucleotide sequence, V gene and J gene, and Jaccard-based multidimensional scaling clustering was applied. The source is immuneACCESS, and TCRdb retained only in-frame sequences with V and J called. Part of the clones is not carried over; for the studies checked, unresolved V genes explain less than half of this, and the remainder is unexplained. The V and J calls and clone size are taken from that table; D and trimming were inferred from the DNA. For this sample the table gives some 120,000 clones, of which around 94% were detected only once. Around 0.025% of the sample is in the top ten clones.

Thymus tissue was collected as surgical resects that were removed during corrective cardiac surgery. Donors were immunologically healthy infants undergoing open corrective cardiac surgery for congenital heart defects in Finland. Thymocytes were mechanically released from the tissue and were stored as pellets of 10-30 million cells at -70 degrees C. Genomic DNA was extracted from frozen cell pellets with a QIAsymphony instrument. A distance of 14 bases separates the germline ends of V and J, which lose 1 base and 7 bases respectively. As encoded in the germline V gene, CDR1 is LGHNA while CDR2 is YNFKEQ. Reading from cysteine to phenylalanine, the CDR3 counts 14 amino acids. Only the CDR3 portion is preserved as DNA: 42 bases, with reading frame beginning at the first base.

This clonotype was sampled from a boy less than two years old with a congenital heart defect but otherwise immunologically healthy. Sequencing input: thymus tissue. The chain was built from TRBV4-2 and TRBJ2-7, with the D gene not confidently named. DNA sequence: TGTGCCAGCAGCCAAGTTGCGACCCCGTGGGAGCAGTACTTC. It translates to CASSQVATPWEQYF.